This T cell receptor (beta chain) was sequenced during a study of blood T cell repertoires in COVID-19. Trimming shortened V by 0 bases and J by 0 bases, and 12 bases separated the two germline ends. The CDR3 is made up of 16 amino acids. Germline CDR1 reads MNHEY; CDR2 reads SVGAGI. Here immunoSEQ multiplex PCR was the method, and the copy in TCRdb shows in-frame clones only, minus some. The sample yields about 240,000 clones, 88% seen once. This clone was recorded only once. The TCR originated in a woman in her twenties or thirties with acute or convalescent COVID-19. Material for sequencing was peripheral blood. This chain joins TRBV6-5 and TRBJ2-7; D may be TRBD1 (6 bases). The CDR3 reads CASSYSAGVSSYEQYF. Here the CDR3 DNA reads TGTGCCAGCAGTTACTCTGCAGGGGTCAGCTCCTACGAGCAGTACTTC.